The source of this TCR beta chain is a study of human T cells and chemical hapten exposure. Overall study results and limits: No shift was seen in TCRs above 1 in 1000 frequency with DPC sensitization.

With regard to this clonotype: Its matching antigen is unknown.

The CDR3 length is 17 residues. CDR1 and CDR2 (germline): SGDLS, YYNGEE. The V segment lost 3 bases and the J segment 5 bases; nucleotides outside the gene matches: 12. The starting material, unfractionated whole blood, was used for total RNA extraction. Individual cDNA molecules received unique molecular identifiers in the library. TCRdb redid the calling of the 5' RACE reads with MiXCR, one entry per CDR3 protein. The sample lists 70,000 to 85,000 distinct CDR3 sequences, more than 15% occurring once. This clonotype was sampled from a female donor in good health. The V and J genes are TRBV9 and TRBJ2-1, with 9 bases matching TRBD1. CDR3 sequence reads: CASSAPFRDRANNEQFF. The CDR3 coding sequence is TGTGCCAGCAGCGCGCCCTTCCGGGACAGGGCCAACAATGAGCAGTTCTTC.